These 30 T cell receptor beta chains share one sample of origin, sequenced in a study of neoadjuvant anti-PD-1 for oral cavity cancer. The protocol was immunoSEQ multiplex PCR, while the TCRdb copy is restricted to in-frame clones and leaves out a portion. The top ten clones hold 7.5% to 9.5% of a sample with 5,000 or so clones, just under 60% of them seen once. The sample consisted of tumor tissue, taken before nivolumab (anti-PD-1) treatment. These receptors were taken from a person between 40 and 80 years old with oral cavity squamous cell carcinoma.

The chain has TRBV6-1 and TRBJ1-3; 11 nucleotides line up with TRBD1. Trimming took 3 bases from V and 2 from J; bases not matched to a gene: 3. The germline CDR1 and CDR2 sequences are MNHNS and SASEGT. The CDR3 runs 16 residues. Here the CDR3 reads CASSERGQGAGNTIYF. CDR3 bases: TGTGCCAGCAGTGAGCGGGGACAGGGGGCTGGAAACACCATATATTTT.

The sample holds a few counts of this clone. V gene TRBV30 combines with J gene TRBJ2-7; the D is unclear. Deletions cut 5 bases from V and 3 bases from J, with 5 bases between. Germline assignment: CDR1 GTSNPN and CDR2 SVGIG (reference sequence). The CDR3 is 10 amino acids. CDR3 coding DNA: TGTGCCTGGGGGGACTACGAGCAGTACTTC. Encoded protein: CAWGDYEQYF.

V and J are TRBV19 and TRBJ2-1, with unresolved D. V was shortened by 2 bases and J by 3 bases, with 5 bases between the two germline ends. Looked up from germline, CDR1 is LNHDA and CDR2 is SQIVND (reference sequence). There are 13 residues in the CDR3. The CDR3 sequence is CASSIWHYNEQFF. DNA for the CDR3: TGTGCCAGTAGTATATGGCACTACAATGAGCAGTTCTTC.

J is TRBJ1-2 and V is TRBV6-1; 8 bases are a match to TRBD1. CDR3 length: 13 residues. In germline, CDR1 is MNHNS, CDR2 SASEGT. Germline trimming cut 4 bases from V and 6 bases from J; bases unmatched to any gene: 4. The CDR3 DNA sequence: TGTGCCAGCAGTGGGACAGGGTGGAATGGCTACACCTTC. It codes for CASSGTGWNGYTF.

V is TRBV5-5 and J is TRBJ1-1; TRBD1 might be the D (6 bases). The CDR3 consists of 13 residues. Germline CDR1 and CDR2: SGHKS and YYEKEE (reference sequence). The germline V and J ends were trimmed by 4 bases and 3 bases, with 10 bases remaining between them. For the CDR3, the DNA is TGTGCCAGCAGCGAACAGGGAGACACTGAAGCTTTCTTT. The encoded protein is CASSEQGDTEAFF.

This chain uses TRBV6-5 with TRBJ2-5; 7 bases line up with TRBD2. Unmatched junction bases numbered 5, after V lost 0 bases and J lost 4 bases. This CDR3 is built from 15 residues. Germline CDR1 and CDR2: MNHEY and SVGAGI. The CDR3 region is CASSYSTLAAETQYF. CDR3 in DNA: TGTGCCAGCAGTTACTCGACCCTAGCGGCAGAGACCCAGTACTTC.

This clone has only a few counts. The CDR3 protein is CASSADYQETQYF. Written as DNA, the CDR3 is TGCGCCAGCAGTGCTGACTACCAAGAGACCCAGTACTTC. This chain connects TRBV10-1 to TRBJ2-5; D call uncertain. Trimming shortened V by 4 bases and J by 0 bases, and 6 bases separated the two germline ends. Germline V gene sequence: CDR1 WNHNN, CDR2 SYGVQD (reference sequence). The CDR3 covers 13 residues.

This clone occurred a few times. The chain recombines TRBV7-9 with TRBJ2-6; D gene ambiguous. The V end was cut by 11 bases, the J end by 2 bases, with 10 bases between. The CDR3 has 13 residues. Germline loops: CDR1 SEHNR, CDR2 FQNEAQ (reference sequence). CDR3 sequence (DNA): TGTGCCTCCTTTAGTCCTGGGGCCAACGTCCTGACTTTC. Its protein product is CASFSPGANVLTF.

This clone was counted only a few times. The J gene is TRBJ1-2, the V gene TRBV25-1, with TRBD1 matching 10 bases. Germline V gene data show CDR1 as MGHDK and CDR2 as SYGVNS. The CDR3 is 14 amino acids. After removal of 4 bases from V and 7 bases from J, the junction contained 6 bases not matched to a gene. In nucleotides, the CDR3 is TGTGCCAGCAGTGCCGACAGGGGGCTGGGTGGCTACACCTTC. Amino acid sequence: CASSADRGLGGYTF.

The chain employs TRBV29-1 and TRBJ2-5; 11 positions agree with TRBD1. J gave up 5 bases and V 6 bases, and 8 bases lay outside the gene matches. The germline V gene has CDR1 SQVTM and CDR2 ANQGSEA. The CDR3 is 14 residues long. For the CDR3, the DNA is TGCAGCGTCGCGGGACAGGGGGTCCGGGAGACCCAGTACTTC. Translated, it gives CSVAGQGVRETQYF.

J is TRBJ2-2 and V is TRBV27, with 10 bases matching TRBD2. Per the germline V gene, CDR1 is MNHEY and CDR2 is SMNVEV (reference sequence). J gave up 13 bases and V 3 bases, and 5 bases lay outside the gene matches. This CDR3 contains 13 residues. CDR3 DNA sequence: TGTGCCAGCAGTTTCCTAGCGGGAGACGGGCTGTTTTTT. It specifies CASSFLAGDGLFF.

This chain joins TRBV9 and TRBJ2-2; D might be TRBD2 (6 bases). There are 13 residues in the CDR3. Germline V CDR1 and CDR2: SGDLS, YYNGEE. V was shortened by 3 bases and J by 5 bases, with 8 bases between the two germline ends. The CDR3 spells CASSEGTTGELFF. In DNA form, the CDR3 reads TGTGCCAGCAGCGAGGGGACTACCGGGGAGCTGTTTTTT.

In the case of this clone: Germline is not matched at one junction end, which may reflect a read error. The chain has TRBV7-7 and TRBJ2-2, with 10 bases aligning to TRBD1. Germline V gene lookup returns CDR1 SSHAT and CDR2 FNYEAQ (reference sequence). The CDR3 extends over 14 amino acids. The CDR3 DNA follows: TGTGCTAGCAGCCGACAGGGGGCGACCGGGGAGCTGTTTTTT. It encodes CASSRQGATGELFF.

This clone has just a few counts. The chain carries TRBV19 and TRBJ2-7, with 8 nucleotides matching TRBD1. Germline loops: CDR1 LNHDA, CDR2 SQIVND (reference sequence). The CDR3 covers 15 residues. With 2 bases clipped from V and 3 bases from J, the junction kept 6 bases outside the gene matches. Written as DNA, the CDR3 is TGTGCCAGTAGTATAATAAGGACAGGGCGCTACGAGCAGTACTTC. Its translation: CASSIIRTGRYEQYF.

V is TRBV5-6 and J is TRBJ2-5; 10 nucleotides agree with TRBD2. Germline CDR1 is SGHDT and CDR2 is YYEEEE. Losses at the gene ends were 3 bases for V and 11 bases for J; bases not matched to a gene: 7. The CDR3 has 13 residues. This CDR3 reads CASSWLAGASQYF. The CDR3 region has the DNA TGTGCCAGCAGCTGGCTAGCGGGGGCCTCTCAGTACTTC. Filled out from reference TRBV5-6 and TRBJ2-5, the complete variable domain reads DAGVTQSPTHLIKTRGQQVTLRCSPKSGHDTVSWYQQALGQGPQFIFQYYEEEERQRGNFPDRFSGHQFPNYSSELNVNALLLGDSALYLCASSWLAGASQYFGPGTRLLVL.

The chain joins TRBV28 to TRBJ1-4; unclear D gene. Between the trimmed V and J ends, which lost 2 bases and 6 bases, there was a span of 10 bases. Germline CDR1 reads MDHEN; CDR2 reads SYDVKM. The CDR3 consists of 14 residues. DNA of the CDR3: TGTGCCAGCAGTTTAGCGGTTTTGGATGAAAAACTGTTTTTT. Protein sequence: CASSLAVLDEKLFF.

This clone was observed a handful of times. CDR3 sequence: CASSEVGLLPNSGNTIYF. The CDR3 DNA follows: TGTGCCAGCAGTGAAGTTGGGCTACTTCCCAACTCTGGAAACACCATATATTTT. This chain joins TRBV2 and TRBJ1-3, with D unclear. The V end was cut by 1 base, the J end by 0 bases, with 16 bases between. Germline CDR1 SNHLY, CDR2 FYNNEI. This CDR3 has 18 amino acids.

This clone was observed a few times. The gene calls are TRBV7-8 and TRBJ2-7; 10 bases match TRBD1. The germline CDR1 and CDR2 sequences are SGHVS and FQNEAQ. The V gene end was trimmed by 4 bases and the J gene end by 4 bases; junction bases not matched to a gene: 7. The CDR3 spans 15 residues. Here the CDR3 reads CASSSLGTGAYEQYF. Here the CDR3 DNA reads TGTGCCAGCAGCTCCCTAGGGACAGGGGCGTACGAGCAGTACTTC.

The chain links TRBV14 to TRBJ1-2; D uncertain. Trimming stripped 5 bases from V and 8 bases from J, with 15 bases between. The CDR3 spans 13 residues. Germline V gene data show CDR1 as SGHDN and CDR2 as FVKESK. CDR3 nucleotide sequence: TGTGCCAGCAGCAACCGGGATCTAAGGGGCTACACCTTC. Translating it yields CASSNRDLRGYTF.

This clone has just a few counts. The chain links TRBV7-9 to TRBJ2-7, with TRBD1 identical over 8 bases. Germline trimming cut 3 bases from V and 3 bases from J; bases unmatched to any gene: 4. The CDR3 contains 14 residues. Per the germline V gene, CDR1 is SEHNR and CDR2 is FQNEAQ (reference sequence). This CDR3 reads CASSFSGTGYEQYF. CDR3 in DNA: TGTGCCAGCAGCTTCTCAGGGACAGGCTACGAGCAGTACTTC.

The V gene is TRBV11-3, the J gene TRBJ2-7; D gene uncertain. CDR1 and CDR2 from the germline V gene are SGHNT and YENEEA. There are 13 residues in the CDR3. V dropped 3 bases and J dropped 1 base, with 7 bases sitting between them. The CDR3 region has the DNA TGTGCCAGCAGCTTCGGTTGGTCCTACGAGCAGTACTTC. It specifies CASSFGWSYEQYF.

The V and J genes are TRBV28 and TRBJ1-1; D is unresolved. CDR1 and CDR2 (germline): MDHEN, SYDVKM. This CDR3 has 13 amino acids. V was cut by 10 bases and J by 5 bases, with 17 bases left in between. The CDR3 DNA follows: TGTGCCACCATGGGCCCGGGGAATACTGAAGCTTTCTTT. It yields the protein CATMGPGNTEAFF.

The chain employs TRBV18 and TRBJ2-3; 7 nucleotides agree with TRBD1. Germline CDR1 KGHSH, CDR2 LQKENI. J lost 6 bases, V lost 0 bases, and 3 bases had no gene match. The CDR3 contains 14 residues. The CDR3 coding sequence is TGTGCCAGCTCACCACCGCACAGGGGTGATACGCAGTATTTT. As protein: CASSPPHRGDTQYF.

This clone occurred a few times. The chain is built from TRBV18 and TRBJ2-1; 12 bases match TRBD1. The CDR3 covers 14 residues. V dropped 2 bases and J dropped 10; count of bases not matched to a gene: 3. The germline V gene encodes CDR1 KGHSH and CDR2 LQKENI. This chain's CDR3 is CASSPGTGGREQFF. In DNA form, the CDR3 reads TGTGCCAGCTCACCAGGGACAGGGGGCCGGGAGCAGTTCTTC.

This sequence joins TRBV5-1 and TRBJ2-3; 8 bases fit TRBD2. The junction had 9 bases not matched to a gene; V was cut back by 0 bases and J by 6 bases. This CDR3 has 16 residues. The germline CDR1 and CDR2 sequences are SGHRS and YFSETQ. The CDR3 DNA is TGCGCCAGCAGCTTGGAGGTTGGCGGGGGGATGGATACGCAGTATTTT. Its protein product is CASSLEVGGGMDTQYF.

This clone was observed once. V is TRBV4-1 and J is TRBJ2-1; 9 nucleotides match TRBD2. Germline CDR1 reads MGHRA; CDR2 reads YSYEKL. The CDR3 totals 15 residues. V lost 0 bases to trimming and J lost 10 bases; unmatched junction nucleotides: 7. The CDR3 sequence: CASSQDRLAGNEQFF. The DNA of the CDR3 is TGCGCCAGCAGCCAAGATCGGCTAGCGGGAAACGAGCAGTTCTTC.

Written as DNA, the CDR3 is TGTGCCTGGAGTGACCTCCCCGGGACAGGGACTGGCGGCTACACCTTC. It translates to CAWSDLPGTGTGGYTF. This sequence joins TRBV30 and TRBJ1-2; 9 bases line up with TRBD1. The ends lost 1 base at V and 8 bases at J; junction bases unmatched: 14. The CDR3 has 16 residues. Germline CDR1 GTSNPN, CDR2 SVGIG (reference sequence).

This clone was observed a handful of times. The gene calls are TRBV5-1 and TRBJ2-3, with TRBD2 matching over 12 bases. The CDR3 is 15 residues long. The junction had 12 bases not matched to a gene; V was cut back by 3 bases and J by 13 bases. Germline V gives CDR1 SGHRS, CDR2 YFSETQ. CDR3 sequence: CASSSWTSGVPGEYF. The CDR3 DNA reads as TGCGCCAGCAGCTCCTGGACTAGCGGGGTACCAGGGGAGTATTTT. Together with reference TRBV5-1 and TRBJ2-3, the CDR3 gives the full variable domain: KAGVTQTPRYLIKTRGQQVTLSCSPISGHRSVSWYQQTPGQGLQFLFEYFSETQRNKGNFPGRFSGRQFSNSRSEMNVSTLELGDSALYLCASSSWTSGVPGEYFGPGTRLTVL.

This clone was observed a few times. V and J are TRBV9 and TRBJ2-3; 8 bases fit TRBD2. Germline V CDR1 and CDR2: SGDLS, YYNGEE. The CDR3 length is 15 residues. With 2 bases clipped from V and 5 bases from J, the junction kept 7 bases outside the gene matches. The DNA for the CDR3 is TGTGCCAGCAGCGTGGCCCGGGGGGGTAAAGATACGCAGTATTTT. This encodes CASSVARGGKDTQYF.

This clone was seen a handful of times. The CDR3 region is CATSREGPWNSTGELFF. CDR3 coding DNA: TGTGCCACCAGCAGAGAGGGCCCATGGAATTCTACCGGGGAGCTGTTTTTT. The V gene is TRBV15, the J gene TRBJ2-2; D call uncertain. V shed 0 bases and J shed 5 bases, with 16 bases lying between them. Germline V gene data show CDR1 as LNHNV and CDR2 as YYDKDF (reference sequence). The CDR3 runs to 17 residues.